Below are 21 T cell receptor beta chains sequenced from a single sample in a study of OX40 agonist ivuxolimab in advanced cancers. TCRdb's copy holds only in-frame clones and misses some; the assay was immunoSEQ multiplex PCR. This table holds under 85,000 clones, 88% found once. Specimen: CD4+ or CD8+ T cells sorted from blood, collected in a trial of the OX40 agonist ivuxolimab. These receptors were obtained from an adult with an advanced solid tumor such as melanoma, head and neck, liver or kidney cancer.

V gene TRBV10-2 combines with J gene TRBJ2-2; 10 nucleotides agree with TRBD2. The germline V gene has CDR1 WSHSY and CDR2 SAAADI. This CDR3 comprises 17 residues. After removal of 7 bases from V and 1 base from J, the junction contained 9 bases not matched to a gene. The CDR3 DNA reads TGCGCCAGCAATTTTAATAGCGGGAGGCTGAACACCGGGGAGCTGTTTTTT. It yields the protein CASNFNSGRLNTGELFF.

The J gene is TRBJ2-2, the V gene TRBV6-1; unclear D gene. V was trimmed by 7 bases and J by 0 bases, leaving 9 bases between them. The CDR3 is 14 residues long. Germline CDR1 MNHNS, CDR2 SASEGT. CDR3 bases: TGTGCCAGCAACGTCGAAGCGAACACCGGGGAGCTGTTTTTT. Residues: CASNVEANTGELFF.

The chain employs TRBV6-5 and TRBJ2-7; possibly TRBD1 or TRBD2 for D (6 bases each). With 11 bases removed from V and 0 bases from J, the gap between germline ends came to 14 bases. Germline assignment: CDR1 MNHEY and CDR2 SVGAGI. The CDR3 covers 13 residues. The CDR3: CAGGGTSSYEQYF. The CDR3 bases are TGTGCCGGCGGAGGGACAAGCTCCTACGAGCAGTACTTC.

The chain links TRBV11-3 to TRBJ2-1, with D hard to call. The V gene lost 2 bases and the J gene lost 7 bases, with 15 bases spanning the gap. The CDR3 spans 15 residues. Germline-derived CDR1 and CDR2 are SGHNT and YENEEA. CDR3 residues: CASSLTRGGNNEQFF. The DNA of the CDR3 is TGTGCCAGCAGCTTAACGAGAGGTGGGAATAATGAGCAGTTCTTC. Full variable domain (outside the CDR3, taken from reference TRBV11-3 and TRBJ2-1): EAGVVQSPRYKIIEKKQPVAFWCNPISGHNTLYWYLQNLGQGPELLIRYENEEAVDDSQLPKDRFSAERLKGVDSTLKIQPAELGDSAVYLCASSLTRGGNNEQFFGPGTRLTVL.

This chain uses TRBV6-1 with TRBJ2-7; D remains unclear. Germline V gene lookup returns CDR1 MNHNS and CDR2 SASEGT. There are 14 residues in the CDR3. V was trimmed by 2 bases and J by 2 bases, leaving 10 bases between them. The CDR3 loop is CASSELWGTYEQYF. The CDR3 DNA is TGTGCCAGCAGTGAACTGTGGGGTACCTACGAGCAGTACTTC.

This chain connects TRBV28 to TRBJ2-3; the D gene is possibly TRBD2 (6 bases). V was cut by 8 bases and J by 3 bases, with 9 bases left in between. Germline CDR1 MDHEN, CDR2 SYDVKM. This CDR3 spans 12 amino acids. The chain's CDR3 is CASGSGTDTQYF. The CDR3 DNA is TGTGCCAGCGGTAGCGGAACAGATACGCAGTATTTT. Variable domain in full (rest from reference TRBV28 and TRBJ2-3): DVKVTQSSRYLVKRTGEKVFLECVQDMDHENMFWYRQDPGLGLRLIYFSYDVKMKEKGDIPEGYSVSREKKERFSLILESASTNQTSMYLCASGSGTDTQYFGPGTRLTVL.

The chain uses TRBV6-1 and TRBJ2-3, with TRBD2 matching 7 bases. The ends lost 4 bases at V and 4 bases at J; junction bases unmatched: 5. CDR3 length: 14 amino acids. Germline V gene data show CDR1 as MNHNS and CDR2 as SASEGT. The CDR3 sequence is CASSGGGNADTQYF. CDR3 coding DNA: TGTGCCAGCAGTGGGGGGGGTAACGCAGATACGCAGTATTTT.

V and J are TRBV4-1 and TRBJ2-2; 7 positions agree with TRBD1. CDR1 MGHRA and CDR2 YSYEKL come from the germline V gene. CDR3 length: 15 residues. Trimming took 3 bases from V and 6 from J; bases not matched to a gene: 7. DNA for the CDR3: TGCGCCAGCAGCCAGACAGGGTTTGGTTCCGGGGAGCTGTTTTTT. It encodes CASSQTGFGSGELFF.

This sequence joins TRBV18 and TRBJ1-2, with TRBD1 matching 7 bases. Looked up from germline, CDR1 is KGHSH and CDR2 is LQKENI. The CDR3 sequence is 14 residues long. V trimming: 3 bases; J trimming: 4 bases; junction bases outside the gene matches: 5. This CDR3 is CASSPDRVTYGYTF. The DNA of the CDR3 is TGTGCCAGCTCACCCGACAGGGTTACCTATGGCTACACCTTC.

The chain couples TRBV18 to TRBJ1-1, with a possible D match to TRBD1 (6 bases). The CDR3 extends over 15 amino acids. Germline CDR1 reads KGHSH; CDR2 reads LQKENI. The V gene lost 0 bases and the J gene lost 0 bases, with 8 bases spanning the gap. This CDR3 is CASSPPKGVNTEAFF. The DNA for the CDR3 is TGTGCCAGCTCACCACCGAAGGGGGTGAACACTGAAGCTTTCTTT.

This chain connects TRBV10-2 to TRBJ1-1; D is undetermined. V lost 6 bases and J lost 2, with 10 bases in between. Germline CDR1 is WSHSY and CDR2 is SAAADI. The CDR3 covers 13 residues. CDR3 protein: CASSQVGNTEAFF. Written as DNA, the CDR3 is TGCGCCAGCAGCCAAGTGGGTAACACTGAAGCTTTCTTT.

The CDR3 sequence is CASSLTGGLKDGYTF. For the CDR3, the DNA is TGTGCCAGTAGTCTTACAGGGGGATTAAAGGATGGCTACACCTTC. The gene calls are TRBV19 and TRBJ1-2; 8 bases fit TRBD1. In germline, CDR1 is LNHDA, CDR2 SQIVND (reference sequence). This CDR3 contains 15 residues. J lost 6 bases, V lost 5 bases, and 11 bases had no gene match.

This clone appeared a single time. The DNA for the CDR3 is TGTGCCAGTAGTTTGTTCGGGGACCTCTACGAGCAGTACTTC. Translation gives CASSLFGDLYEQYF. This chain joins TRBV19 and TRBJ2-7, with D perhaps being TRBD1 or TRBD2 (5 bases each). Deletions cut 5 bases from V and 3 bases from J, with 14 bases between. This CDR3 comprises 14 residues. Germline values: CDR1 LNHDA, CDR2 SQIVND (reference sequence).

The rearrangement links TRBV11-2 to TRBJ2-2; 12 nucleotides line up with TRBD2. This CDR3 has 15 residues. Germline CDR1 and CDR2: SGHAT and FQNNGV. V lost 5 bases, J lost 5 bases, and 3 bases stayed unmatched. The CDR3 is CASSPLAGGTGELFF. The CDR3 DNA reads TGTGCCAGCAGCCCACTAGCGGGAGGAACCGGGGAGCTGTTTTTT.

The J gene is TRBJ2-3, the V gene TRBV30; TRBD2 agrees at 11 bases. Germline V gene data show CDR1 as GTSNPN and CDR2 as SVGIG (reference sequence). V was clipped by 4 bases and J by 3 bases; unmatched bases: 15. The CDR3 loop spans 18 amino acids. Here the CDR3 DNA reads TGTGCCTGGACCGGGGGAACTAGCGGGAGTAGTGGGACAGATACGCAGTATTTT. Its translation: CAWTGGTSGSSGTDTQYF.

This chain connects TRBV7-9 to TRBJ2-5, with 9 nucleotides matching TRBD1. Germline lookup yields CDR1 SEHNR and CDR2 FQNEAQ (reference sequence). The CDR3 has 12 amino acids. With V trimmed by 6 bases and J by 5 bases, 1 base remained unmatched. In DNA, the CDR3 is TGTGCCAGCAGAGACAGGGGGGAGACCCAGTACTTC. Amino acid sequence: CASRDRGETQYF.

On this clone itself: The same CDR3 is also encoded by other DNA sequences in this sample. This chain links TRBV11-3 with TRBJ2-5; TRBD2 is a possible D gene (6 bases). Trimming pared 5 bases from V and 1 base from J, leaving 14 bases between. Germline CDR1 is SGHNT and CDR2 is YENEEA. The CDR3 totals 15 residues. The CDR3 bases are TGTGCCAGCAGCCCCGGCGGGACGACCCAAGAGACCCAGTACTTC. Its protein product is CASSPGGTTQETQYF.

CDR3 loop: CASSSTFSMTGNTIYF. CDR3 DNA sequence: TGTGCCAGCAGCTCCACGTTCAGCATGACTGGAAACACCATATATTTT. The rearrangement links TRBV13 to TRBJ1-3, with D uncertain. The CDR3 consists of 16 residues. CDR1 is PRHDT, CDR2 FYEKMQ, per germline (reference sequence). The V end lost 4 bases, the J end lost 2 bases, and 15 bases lay between the germline ends.

The rearrangement links TRBV18 to TRBJ2-2; 8 nucleotides align to TRBD1. Germline V CDR1 and CDR2: KGHSH, LQKENI. V gave up 1 base and J gave up 1 base; unmatched junction bases: 5. There are 17 residues in the CDR3. The CDR3 loop is CASSPQPGQVNTGELFF. CDR3 nucleotides: TGTGCCAGCTCACCACAACCGGGACAGGTGAACACCGGGGAGCTGTTTTTT.

The gene calls are TRBV6-6 and TRBJ2-7, with 7 bases that match TRBD2. The V and J ends lost 5 bases and 2 bases, in that order; junction bases with no gene match: 9. This CDR3 has 15 residues. CDR1 and CDR2 (germline): MNHNY, SVGAGI (reference sequence). CDR3 nucleotides: TGTGCCAGCAGTAAGGTCCCGAGCGGGACCTACGAGCAGTACTTC. Amino acids: CASSKVPSGTYEQYF.

The chain recombines TRBV27 with TRBJ2-1; the D is unclear. V was cut by 6 bases and J by 0 bases, with 3 bases left in between. This CDR3 contains 12 residues. Germline loops: CDR1 MNHEY, CDR2 SMNVEV (reference sequence). CDR3: CASRSSYNEQFF. In DNA, the CDR3 is TGTGCCAGCAGAAGCTCCTACAATGAGCAGTTCTTC.